This T cell receptor beta chain was observed in a study of blood T cell repertoires in COVID-19. Study-wide context: PBMCs, B-cell-depleted T cells, or T cells provided the cDNA or gDNA that made up the material.

The V end was cut by 3 bases, the J end by 7 bases, with 17 bases between. This CDR3 comprises 14 residues. Germline lookup yields CDR1 SGDLS and CDR2 YYNGEE. In this sample, this clone turned up a few times. The protocol was immunoSEQ multiplex PCR, while the TCRdb copy is restricted to in-frame clones and leaves out a portion. Among fewer than 85,000 clones, more than 75% were seen once, and the ten largest hold around 30%. The clonotype originates from a woman older than 75 with active or convalescent COVID-19. This chain joins TRBV9 and TRBJ2-7; a weak D match, TRBD1 (6 bases). The sample comprised peripheral blood. The CDR3 here is CASSAGVITGEQYF. CDR3 nucleotides: TGTGCCAGCAGCGCAGGGGTTATTACGGGGGAGCAGTACTTC. Variable domain in full (rest from reference TRBV9 and TRBJ2-7): DSGVTQTPKHLITATGQRVTLRCSPRSGDLSVYWYQQSLDQGLQFLIQYYNGEERAKGNILERFSAQQFPDLHSELNLSSLELGDSALYFCASSAGVITGEQYFGPGTRLTVT.